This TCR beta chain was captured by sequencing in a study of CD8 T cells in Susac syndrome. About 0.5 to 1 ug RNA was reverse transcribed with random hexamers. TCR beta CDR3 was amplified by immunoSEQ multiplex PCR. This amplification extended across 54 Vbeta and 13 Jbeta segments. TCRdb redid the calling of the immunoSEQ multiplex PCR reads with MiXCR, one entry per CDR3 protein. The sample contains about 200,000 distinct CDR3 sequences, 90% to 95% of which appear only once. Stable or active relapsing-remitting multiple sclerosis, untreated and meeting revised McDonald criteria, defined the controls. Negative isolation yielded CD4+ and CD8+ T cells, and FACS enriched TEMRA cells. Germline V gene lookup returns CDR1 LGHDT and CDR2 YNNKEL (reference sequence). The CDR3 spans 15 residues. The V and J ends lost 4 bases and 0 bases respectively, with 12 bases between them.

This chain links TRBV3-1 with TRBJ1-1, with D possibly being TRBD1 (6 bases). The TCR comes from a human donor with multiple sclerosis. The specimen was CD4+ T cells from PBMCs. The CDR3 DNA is TGTGCCAGCAGCCGGTACAGGGCAATGAACACTGAAGCTTTCTTT. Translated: CASSRYRAMNTEAFF.